This T cell receptor (beta chain) comes out of a study of human T cells and chemical hapten exposure. TCRdb reprocessed the RACE reads with MiXCR, giving one entry per CDR3 protein. Found here are approximately 260,000 distinct CDR3 sequences, approximately 8.6% of them singletons; the top ten hold 2% to 2.5%. The CDR3 contains 14 residues. Germline V CDR1 and CDR2: SGHRS, YFSETQ. Deletions cut 2 bases from V and 4 bases from J, with 11 bases between. Time point specified: pre-sensitization, week 0. Treatment noted: therapeutic diphenylcyclopropenone sensitization with weekly scalp DPC. The TCR comes from a woman aged 40 to 50 with alopecia areata. Some clones in this sample may be carry-over from other donors' samples. The sequenced sample was whole blood, obtained in connection with sensitization to the hapten diphenylcyclopropenone (DPC). The rearrangement uses TRBV5-1 and TRBJ2-3; D is tentatively TRBD1 or TRBD2 (5 bases each). The CDR3, as DNA: TGCGCCAGCAGCTTAGTGGGGACGGCAGATACGCAGTATTTT. As protein: CASSLVGTADTQYF. Complete variable domain (other parts from reference TRBV5-1 and TRBJ2-3): KAGVTQTPRYLIKTRGQQVTLSCSPISGHRSVSWYQQTPGQGLQFLFEYFSETQRNKGNFPGRFSGRQFSNSRSEMNVSTLELGDSALYLCASSLVGTADTQYFGPGTRLTVL.